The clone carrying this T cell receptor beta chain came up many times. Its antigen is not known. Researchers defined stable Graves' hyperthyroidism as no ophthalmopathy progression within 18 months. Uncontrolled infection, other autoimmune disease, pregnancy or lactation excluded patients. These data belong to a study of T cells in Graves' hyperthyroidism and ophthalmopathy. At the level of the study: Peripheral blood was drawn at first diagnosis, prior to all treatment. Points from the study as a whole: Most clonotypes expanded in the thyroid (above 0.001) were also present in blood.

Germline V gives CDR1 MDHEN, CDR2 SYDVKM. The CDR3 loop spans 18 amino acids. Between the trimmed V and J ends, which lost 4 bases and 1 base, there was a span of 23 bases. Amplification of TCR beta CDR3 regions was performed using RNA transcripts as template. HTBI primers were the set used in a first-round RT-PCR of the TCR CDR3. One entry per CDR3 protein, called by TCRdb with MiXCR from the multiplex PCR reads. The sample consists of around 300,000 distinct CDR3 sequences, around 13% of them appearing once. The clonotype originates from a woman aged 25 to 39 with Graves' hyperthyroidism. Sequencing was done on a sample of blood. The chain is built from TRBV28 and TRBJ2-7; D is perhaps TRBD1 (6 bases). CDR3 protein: CASSSGGFKGELSYEQYF. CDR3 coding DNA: TGTGCCAGCAGTTCCGGTGGGTTTAAGGGGGAGCTTTCCTACGAGCAGTACTTC.